The clone carrying this T cell receptor beta chain turned up a few times. Deletions cut 2 bases from V and 5 bases from J, with 14 bases between. Germline loops: CDR1 DFQATT, CDR2 SNEGSKA (reference sequence). The CDR3 is made up of 14 amino acids. These data originate in a study of T-cell memory formation after mild COVID-19. TCRdb re-called the 5' RACE reads with MiXCR, one entry per CDR3 protein. The repertoire holds approximately 350,000 distinct CDR3 sequences, with about an eighth as singletons. This TCR derives from a man in his late teens or twenties who had mild COVID-19 (a few samples of this study predate the infection). Cell type and time point are not known. The sequencing input was PBMCs or a T cell subset sorted from them (not recorded which). The V gene is TRBV20-1, the J gene TRBJ2-3; the D is unclear. CDR3: CSARSQHRKDTQYF. The DNA for the CDR3 is TGCAGTGCTAGATCCCAACATCGGAAAGATACGCAGTATTTT.